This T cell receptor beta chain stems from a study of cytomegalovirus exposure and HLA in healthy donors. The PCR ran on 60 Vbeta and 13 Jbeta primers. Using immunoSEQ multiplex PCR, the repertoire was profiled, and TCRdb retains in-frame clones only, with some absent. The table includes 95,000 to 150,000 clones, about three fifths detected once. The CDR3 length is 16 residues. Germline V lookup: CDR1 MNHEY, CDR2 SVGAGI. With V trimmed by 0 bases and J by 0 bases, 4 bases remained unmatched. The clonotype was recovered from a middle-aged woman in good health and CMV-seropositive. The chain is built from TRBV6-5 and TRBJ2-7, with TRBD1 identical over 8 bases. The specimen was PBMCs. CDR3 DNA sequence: TGTGCCAGCAGTTACTCGGGGACAGGCCCCTCCTACGAGCAGTACTTC. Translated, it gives CASSYSGTGPSYEQYF.